These 3 T cell receptor beta chains were all obtained from the same sample, sequenced in a study of control samples from healthy donors and cancer patients. Measured with immunoSEQ multiplex PCR; TCRdb has only the in-frame clones, and not every one. Of 60,000 to 85,000 clones listed, 85% to 95% are singletons. Sequenced: blood. Source of these receptors: a woman aged 55-75 years in good health.

The chain links TRBV7-9 to TRBJ1-1; D ambiguous. The CDR3 totals 13 residues. Deletions cut 5 bases from V and 3 bases from J, with 10 bases between. CDR1 is SEHNR, CDR2 FQNEAQ, per germline (reference sequence). The CDR3 sequence: CASSPVGYTEAFF. The CDR3 DNA reads TGTGCCAGCAGCCCGGTGGGTTACACTGAAGCTTTCTTT.

This clone was seen only a few times. The V gene is TRBV18, the J gene TRBJ1-2; 9 nucleotides match TRBD1. The CDR3 consists of 17 residues. The trim removed 3 bases at V and 5 bases at J, leaving 13 bases unmatched. CDR1 is KGHSH and CDR2 is LQKENI in the germline V gene. CDR3 DNA: TGTGCCAGCTCACCGGATTCCCCCGGGACAGGGTTTTATGGCTACACCTTC. It translates to CASSPDSPGTGFYGYTF.

V gene TRBV7-2 combines with J gene TRBJ1-3, with 7 bases that match TRBD1. Per the germline V gene, CDR1 is SGHTA and CDR2 is FQGNSA. The CDR3 totals 15 residues. Trimming took 5 bases from V and 0 from J; bases not matched to a gene: 4. The CDR3 bases are TGTGCCAGCAGCACACAGGGGAGCTCTGGAAACACCATATATTTT. Its protein is CASSTQGSSGNTIYF.